This T cell receptor (beta chain) came from a study of tumor-infiltrating lymphocytes in localized non-small cell lung cancer. Study summary: Some samples were collected after neoadjuvant chemotherapy; smokers, never-smokers and several histologies were included. Tumor tissue and non-adjacent uninvolved lung came from each patient.

Assay: immunoSEQ multiplex PCR; the TCRdb copy retains only in-frame clones and omits some. The profile covers around 15,000 clones, with approximately 80% appearing a single time and 10% to 13% taken by the ten largest. The study's findings and limits: Different pieces of the same tissue went to different assays, confounding technical variation with intratumor heterogeneity.

Note on this clone: Antigen specificity is unknown.

The origin of this receptor is a human donor with non-small cell lung cancer. The specimen sequenced was uninvolved lung tissue not adjacent to the tumor.

Here the CDR3 reads CASSSIGTGTFYTF. The CDR3 coding sequence is TGTGCCAGCAGTTCAATAGGGACAGGGACCTTCTACACCTTC. The gene calls are TRBV28 and TRBJ1-2, with 9 bases that match TRBD1. Trimming took 4 bases from V and 10 from J; bases not matched to a gene: 10. Germline assignment: CDR1 MDHEN and CDR2 SYDVKM. This CDR3 is built from 14 residues.